Below, 18 T cell receptor beta chains from the same sample are listed, as sequenced in a study of T cell repertoires in cytomegalovirus infection. TCRdb re-analysed the reads in MiXCR, keeping a single row per CDR3 protein. The sample lists roughly 230,000 distinct CDR3 sequences, over 20% seen once, with 15% to 20% in the top ten. Sequenced input: CD8+ T cells from PBMCs. The receptors were gathered from a human donor in good health (CMV status not recorded). Some clones in this sample may be carry-over from other donors' samples.

For this clonotype: A much larger clone sits a single nucleotide away, making a read error possible. The V gene is TRBV7-2, the J gene TRBJ2-1, with D possibly matching TRBD2 (6 bases). Germline V gene data show CDR1 as SGHTA and CDR2 as FQGNSA. There are 14 residues in the CDR3. In DNA, the CDR3 is TGTGCCAGCAGAATGGACTACAGCCCGTATGAGCAGCTCTTC. Protein sequence: CASRMDYSPYEQLF.

This clonotype has just a few counts. The rearrangement links TRBV15 to TRBJ2-1, with D perhaps given as TRBD1 or TRBD2 (6 bases each). The ends were cut back, 2 bases at V and 10 bases at J, with 27 bases in the middle. Germline V gene data show CDR1 as LNHNV and CDR2 as YYDKDF (reference sequence). The CDR3 extends over 18 amino acids. The CDR3 DNA sequence: TGTGCCACCAGCAGAACACTCCTTGGGGCAGGGGAGGCGAGGGAGCAGTTCTTC. Amino acid sequence: CATSRTLLGAGEAREQFF.

This clonotype was picked up a small number of times. This rearrangement joins TRBV29-1 to TRBJ2-2; 9 bases match TRBD2. The CDR3 covers 13 residues. Looked up from germline, CDR1 is SQVTM and CDR2 is ANQGSEA. Trimming removed 5 bases from V and 8 bases from J; junction bases left unmatched: 6. The CDR3 loop reads CSVCTSGSGELFF. In nucleotides, the CDR3 is TGCAGCGTTTGTACTAGCGGGTCAGGGGAGCTGTTTTTT.

The chain is built from TRBV6-1 and TRBJ1-1; tentative D call: TRBD1 (5 bases). This CDR3 contains 15 residues. Germline-derived CDR1 and CDR2 are MNHNS and SASEGT. V gave up 7 bases and J gave up 1 base, with 16 bases separating them. CDR3 nucleotide sequence: TGTGCCAGCATGGAGCAGGGTGTTCCGAACACTGAAGCTTTCTTT. It is translated as CASMEQGVPNTEAFF.

In its sample, this clonotype was seen a few times. The chain uses TRBV12-3 or TRBV12-4 and TRBJ2-1; TRBD2 agrees at 8 bases. This CDR3 has 15 residues. J gave up 7 bases and V 5 bases, and 10 bases lay outside the gene matches. CDR3 sequence (DNA): TGTGCCAGCAGTCCCCCGGGAGGGCTCGTTAATGAGCAGTTCTTC. This encodes CASSPPGGLVNEQFF.

This chain connects TRBV7-9 to TRBJ1-1, with D unclear. V was trimmed by 4 bases and J by 0 bases, leaving 12 bases between them. Germline values: CDR1 SEHNR, CDR2 FQNEAQ (reference sequence). The CDR3 is 15 residues long. CDR3 DNA: TGTGCCAGCAGCTCCGTGGACGGCATGAACACTGAAGCTTTCTTT. Translating gives CASSSVDGMNTEAFF.

This clonotype was found many times. The chain combines TRBV7-6 with TRBJ2-5, with 7 bases identical to TRBD1. CDR1 is SGHVS, CDR2 FNYEAQ, per germline. Unmatched junction bases numbered 13, after V lost 3 bases and J lost 9 bases. The CDR3 extends over 15 amino acids. This CDR3 is CASSFGTVPYAPQYF. CDR3 nucleotide sequence: TGTGCCAGCAGCTTCGGGACAGTGCCCTATGCGCCCCAGTACTTC. The complete variable domain, with remaining parts taken from reference TRBV7-6 and TRBJ2-5, reads GAGVSQSPRYKVTKRGQDVALRCDPISGHVSLYWYRQALGQGPEFLTYFNYEAQQDKSGLPNDRFSAERPEGSISTLTIQRTEQRDSAMYRCASSFGTVPYAPQYFGPGTRLLVL.

V usage is TRBV28 and J usage is TRBJ1-2; the D gene is possibly TRBD1 (5 bases). The V end was cut by 4 bases, the J end by 4 bases, with 10 bases between. Germline V gives CDR1 MDHEN, CDR2 SYDVKM. This CDR3 region has 13 residues. CDR3 in DNA: TGTGCCAGCAGTTCCCGCGGGGGCTATGGCTACACCTTC. It is translated as CASSSRGGYGYTF.

Ten or more counts support this clonotype. The genes are TRBV7-8 and TRBJ2-3, with a possible D match to TRBD1 (6 bases). CDR3 length: 16 residues. The V end was cut by 2 bases, the J end by 3 bases, with 15 bases between. CDR1 is SGHVS, CDR2 FQNEAQ, per germline. CDR3 loop: CASSLWLQGETDTQYF. In DNA form, the CDR3 reads TGTGCCAGCAGCTTATGGTTACAGGGTGAGACAGATACGCAGTATTTT.

In its sample, this clonotype was seen a few times. CDR3 nucleotide sequence: TGTGCCAGCACCGAGGGGGATTCACCCCTCCACTTT. As protein: CASTEGDSPLHF. The V call is TRBV12-3 or TRBV12-4, the J call TRBJ1-6, with D maybe TRBD1 (6 bases). The CDR3 sequence is 12 residues long. The germline V and J ends were trimmed by 7 bases and 8 bases, with 9 bases remaining between them.

The chain couples TRBV4-1 to TRBJ1-3; D is uncertain. The CDR3 contains 14 residues. CDR1 and CDR2 (germline): MGHRA, YSYEKL. The germline V and J ends were trimmed by 0 bases and 1 base, with 4 bases remaining between them. Here the CDR3 DNA reads TGCGCCAGCAGCCAAGAAGGTTCTGGAAACACCATATATTTT. It codes for CASSQEGSGNTIYF.

This clonotype was counted ten times or more. The J gene is TRBJ1-5, the V gene TRBV7-9; D is uncertain. The CDR3 runs to 15 residues. Germline-derived CDR1 and CDR2 are SEHNR and FQNEAQ (reference sequence). Trimming took 0 bases from V and 3 from J, leaving 9 bases between them. This chain's CDR3 is CASSLAGSLNQPQHF. In nucleotides, the CDR3 is TGTGCCAGCAGCTTAGCGGGGAGTCTCAATCAGCCCCAGCATTTT.

About this clonotype: At one boundary the junction diverges from the germline segment, which might be a read error. The chain uses TRBV5-5 and TRBJ1-1; D unclear. Germline V gene lookup returns CDR1 SGHKS and CDR2 YYEKEE (reference sequence). This CDR3 is 13 amino acids long. As DNA, the CDR3 is TGTGCCAGAAGCTTGTTCGGGTACACTGAAGCTTTCTTT. This gives the protein CARSLFGYTEAFF.

This chain connects TRBV29-1 to TRBJ2-1; 12 bases fit TRBD2. The J segment lost 4 bases and the V segment lost 0 bases, leaving 7 bases of the junction unmatched. The V gene's germline CDR1 is SQVTM and CDR2 ANQGSEA. The CDR3 contains 17 residues. In DNA, the CDR3 is TGCAGCGTTGAAGACCGAGCAACTAGCGGGGGGTACAATGAGCAGTTCTTC. This translates into CSVEDRATSGGYNEQFF.

The CDR3 reads CASSPRGLGYEQYF. CDR3 nucleotides: TGTGCCAGCAGCCCGCGGGGTCTCGGCTACGAGCAGTACTTC. V gene TRBV7-8 combines with J gene TRBJ2-7; D perhaps matches TRBD2 (6 bases). Trimming took off 5 bases at V and 3 bases at J, with 14 bases between the two ends. This CDR3 comprises 14 residues. Germline V gene data show CDR1 as SGHVS and CDR2 as FQNEAQ.

This clonotype has ten or more counts. The CDR3 spells CASSFARGPTYEQYF. The CDR3 DNA sequence: TGTGCCAGCAGCTTTGCAAGGGGTCCTACGTACGAGCAGTACTTC. The chain joins TRBV7-3 to TRBJ2-7; D possibly corresponds to TRBD1 (5 bases). The CDR3 contains 15 residues. Germline V gene lookup returns CDR1 SGHTA and CDR2 FQGTGA. V was trimmed by 3 bases and J by 4 bases, leaving 16 bases between them.

CDR3 amino acids: CASSPTRRQVGTDTQYF. CDR3 nucleotide sequence: TGTGCCAGCAGCCCGACTCGCCGACAGGTTGGCACAGATACGCAGTATTTT. V and J are TRBV6-6 and TRBJ2-3, with D possibly being TRBD1 (6 bases). The CDR3 consists of 17 residues. From germline, CDR1 is MNHNY and CDR2 SVGAGI (reference sequence). V was pared by 6 bases and J by 1 base, with 20 bases between.

This clonotype was observed many times. The chain couples TRBV7-9 to TRBJ1-1, with D perhaps TRBD1 (6 bases). Trimming left V 6 bases short and J 5 bases short, with 22 bases between. CDR3 length equals 16 residues. Germline V gene lookup returns CDR1 SEHNR and CDR2 FQNEAQ (reference sequence). DNA for the CDR3: TGTGCCAGCAGTTTCTCCGGGACACCGGTCGGTACTGAAGCTTTCTTT. Amino acids: CASSFSGTPVGTEAFF.